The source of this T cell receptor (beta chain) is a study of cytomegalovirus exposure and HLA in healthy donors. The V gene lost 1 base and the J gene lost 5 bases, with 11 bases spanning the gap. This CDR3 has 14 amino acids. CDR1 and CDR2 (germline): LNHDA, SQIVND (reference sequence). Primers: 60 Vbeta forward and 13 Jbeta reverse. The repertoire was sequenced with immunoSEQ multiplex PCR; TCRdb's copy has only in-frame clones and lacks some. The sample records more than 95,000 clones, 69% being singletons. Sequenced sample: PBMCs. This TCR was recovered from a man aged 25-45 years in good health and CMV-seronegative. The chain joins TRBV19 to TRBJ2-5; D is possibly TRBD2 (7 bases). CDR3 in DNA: TGTGCCAGTAGTATAGGCGGGGGCGCCGAGACCCAGTACTTC. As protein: CASSIGGGAETQYF.